The TCR beta chain under discussion was sequenced for a study of cytomegalovirus exposure and HLA in healthy donors. General study points: Some V segments could not be told apart, so they were left out, TRBV6-2 and TRBV6-3 among them. Three of the chains that were CMV-associated were confirmed in vitro to be specific for CMV antigens.

A multiplex PCR was run with 60 Vbeta primers and 13 Jbeta primers. Only in-frame clones appear in the TCRdb table, and some are missing; sequencing was by immunoSEQ multiplex PCR. The table shows roughly 100,000 clones, with 78% occurring only once. In regard to this clone: Antigen specificity is unknown.

The V end was cut by 4 bases, the J end by 6 bases, with 12 bases between. Germline loops: CDR1 SNHLY, CDR2 FYNNEI. The CDR3 runs 13 residues. The sequenced sample was PBMCs. This TCR came from a man aged 25 to 45 in good health and CMV-seronegative. The gene calls are TRBV2 and TRBJ1-1; possible D gene TRBD1, 6 bases. The CDR3 loop is CASSVGAPAEAFF. CDR3 sequence (DNA): TGTGCCAGCAGTGTGGGGGCCCCAGCTGAAGCTTTCTTT.